A single sample is the source of the 9 T cell receptor beta chains below, sequenced in a study of response to subunit inactivated influenza vaccine. TCRdb reprocessed the RT-PCR reads with MiXCR, giving one entry per CDR3 protein. The repertoire holds more than 550,000 distinct CDR3 sequences, with about 11% as singletons. Material: PBMCs from blood, obtained on the day of vaccination. These receptors came from a man aged 50 to 60 who received an inactivated influenza vaccine.

This sequence joins TRBV14 and TRBJ2-5; 7 bases agree with TRBD1. The germline V gene has CDR1 SGHDN and CDR2 FVKESK. The CDR3 contains 14 residues. The V segment lost 4 bases and the J segment 5 bases; nucleotides outside the gene matches: 7. The CDR3 bases are TGTGCCAGCAGCCTTCGACAGGGAATGGAGACCCAGTACTTC. It specifies CASSLRQGMETQYF.

This clonotype was observed many times. V and J are TRBV4-3 and TRBJ2-7; TRBD1 is a possible D gene (6 bases). The germline gives CDR1 LGHNA, CDR2 YSLEER. This CDR3 has 13 residues. The ends were cut back, 2 bases at V and 2 bases at J, with 7 bases in the middle. CDR3 protein: CASSQWTAYEQYF. The CDR3 region has the DNA TGCGCCAGCAGCCAATGGACAGCCTACGAGCAGTACTTC.

This clonotype was observed a handful of times. The J gene is TRBJ2-1, the V gene TRBV4-2; the match to TRBD1 covers 8 bases. V gave up 2 bases and J gave up 7 bases; unmatched junction bases: 7. The CDR3 has 15 residues. Germline CDR1 and CDR2: LGHNA and YNFKEQ. The CDR3 coding sequence is TGTGCCAGCAGCCAACTGGACAGGGACCTGAATGAGCAGTTCTTC. Its translation is CASSQLDRDLNEQFF.

This clonotype showed up just a few times. The gene calls are TRBV24-1 and TRBJ2-2; 8 nucleotides agree with TRBD1. The V and J ends lost 4 bases and 5 bases, in that order; junction bases with no gene match: 11. CDR1 and CDR2 from the germline V gene are KGHDR and SFDVKD. CDR3 length equals 17 residues. DNA for the CDR3: TGTGCCACCAGTGACCAAGGACAGGGTGGAGGGACCGGGGAGCTGTTTTTT. Protein sequence: CATSDQGQGGGTGELFF.

V gene TRBV7-6 combines with J gene TRBJ2-1; the D gene is possibly TRBD1 (6 bases). CDR1 and CDR2 (germline): SGHVS, FNYEAQ. CDR3 length: 17 amino acids. V dropped 2 bases and J dropped 4 bases, with 18 bases sitting between them. The CDR3 DNA reads TGTGCCAGCAGCTTATTCCCCCAAGGGGGAGAATACAATGAGCAGTTCTTC. Its translation is CASSLFPQGGEYNEQFF.

This clonotype was detected only a few times. The chain uses TRBV11-2 and TRBJ2-7; a weak D match, TRBD1 (6 bases). The CDR3 is made up of 13 amino acids. Germline CDR1 and CDR2: SGHAT and FQNNGV. The V end lost 4 bases, the J end lost 12 bases, and 19 bases lay between the germline ends. The CDR3 coding sequence is TGTGCCAGCAGCTCCCAAGGGGGTGGACAGCTGTACTTC. Residues: CASSSQGGGQLYF.

This clonotype was recorded many times. The V gene is TRBV12-3 or TRBV12-4, the J gene TRBJ2-5; D is undetermined. The CDR3 has 13 amino acids. The germline V and J ends were trimmed by 2 bases and 3 bases, with 7 bases remaining between them. The CDR3 sequence is CASSLNGEETQYF. CDR3 bases: TGTGCCAGCAGTTTAAACGGAGAAGAGACCCAGTACTTC.

This clonotype was detected many times. The V call is TRBV4-1, the J call TRBJ2-3; possible D gene TRBD2, 5 bases. Germline V CDR1 and CDR2: MGHRA, YSYEKL. V was trimmed by 4 bases and J by 6 bases, leaving 14 bases between them. This CDR3 spans 14 amino acids. CDR3 amino acids: CASSPDEGRDTQYF. The CDR3 DNA is TGCGCCAGCAGCCCAGATGAGGGTAGGGATACGCAGTATTTT.

This clonotype occurred a few times. The gene calls are TRBV3-1 and TRBJ2-1; either TRBD1 or TRBD2 may fit D (5 bases each). Trimming cost V 8 bases and J 1 base, with 9 bases left between them. The germline gives CDR1 LGHDT, CDR2 YNNKEL (reference sequence). The length of the CDR3 is 13 residues. The CDR3 loop reads CASRGVSYNEQFF. The CDR3 DNA sequence: TGTGCCAGCCGAGGGGTTTCCTACAATGAGCAGTTCTTC.